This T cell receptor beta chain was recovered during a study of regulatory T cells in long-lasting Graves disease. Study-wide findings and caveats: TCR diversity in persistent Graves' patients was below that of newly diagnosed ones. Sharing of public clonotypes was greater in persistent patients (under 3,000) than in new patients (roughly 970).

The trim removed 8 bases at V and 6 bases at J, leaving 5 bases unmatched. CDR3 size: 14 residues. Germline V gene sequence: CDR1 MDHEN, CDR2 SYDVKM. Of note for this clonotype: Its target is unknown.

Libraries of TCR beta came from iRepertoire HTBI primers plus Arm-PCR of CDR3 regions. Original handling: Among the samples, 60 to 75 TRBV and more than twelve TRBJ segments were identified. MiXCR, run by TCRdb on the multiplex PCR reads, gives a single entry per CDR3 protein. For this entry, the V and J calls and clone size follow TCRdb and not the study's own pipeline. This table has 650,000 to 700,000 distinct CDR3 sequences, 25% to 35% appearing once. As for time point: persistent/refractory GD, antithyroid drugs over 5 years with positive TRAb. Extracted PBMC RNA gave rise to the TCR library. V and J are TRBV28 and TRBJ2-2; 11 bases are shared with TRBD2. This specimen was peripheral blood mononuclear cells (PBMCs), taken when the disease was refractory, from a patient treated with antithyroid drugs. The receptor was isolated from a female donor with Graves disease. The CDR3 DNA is TGTGCCAGCCGTAGCGGGAGGGTAGCCGGGGAGCTGTTTTTT. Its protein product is CASRSGRVAGELFF. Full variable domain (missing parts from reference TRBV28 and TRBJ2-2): DVKVTQSSRYLVKRTGEKVFLECVQDMDHENMFWYRQDPGLGLRLIYFSYDVKMKEKGDIPEGYSVSREKKERFSLILESASTNQTSMYLCASRSGRVAGELFFGEGSRLTVL.